This T cell receptor beta chain was recovered during a study of control samples from healthy donors and cancer patients. This clone was recorded only once. Generated by immunoSEQ multiplex PCR, the TCRdb table keeps only in-frame clones and is missing some. The repertoire has about 250,000 clones, approximately 80% of them found once; the top ten carry more than 10%. CDR1 LGHNT and CDR2 FRNRAP come from the germline V gene. This CDR3 spans 15 amino acids. Trimming pared 3 bases from V and 7 bases from J, leaving 16 bases between. The origin of this receptor is a woman aged 60-75 years with lung cancer. The chain employs TRBV12-5 and TRBJ1-5; D is possibly TRBD1 (6 bases). Sequencing was done on a sample of PBMCs. CDR3 bases: TGTGCTAGTGGTTTTTCGGGGCAGGGGAGCCAGCCCCAGCATTTT. The encoded protein is CASGFSGQGSQPQHF.